The 27 T cell receptor beta chains listed next were all sequenced from one sample in a study of T cells in Graves' hyperthyroidism and ophthalmopathy. The TCR beta CDR3 regions underwent amplification using RNA transcripts as the source. HTBI primers drove first-round RT-PCR of the TCR CDR3. Each CDR3 protein gets one entry after TCRdb re-called the multiplex PCR reads with MiXCR. The table lists 700,000 to 850,000 distinct CDR3 sequences, approximately 36% of them singletons. Source material: blood. These receptors came from a woman in her forties with Graves' hyperthyroidism.

This clonotype was detected only a few times. This chain connects TRBV20-1 to TRBJ2-7; a possible D gene is TRBD1 (6 bases). In germline, CDR1 is DFQATT, CDR2 SNEGSKA (reference sequence). This CDR3 has 14 residues. Trimming left V 0 bases short and J 3 bases short, with 12 bases between. CDR3: CSARDPGHFYEQYF. The CDR3 nucleotides read TGCAGTGCTAGAGACCCGGGACACTTCTACGAGCAGTACTTC.

This clonotype was counted ten times or more. The chain couples TRBV7-3 to TRBJ2-5; D is uncertain. Germline CDR1 reads SGHTA; CDR2 reads FQGTGA. The CDR3 length is 13 residues. The V and J ends lost 5 bases and 4 bases respectively, with 11 bases between them. The CDR3 DNA reads TGTGCCAGCAGCAAACAAATCGGAGAGACCCAGTACTTC. It translates to CASSKQIGETQYF.

The chain employs TRBV6-2 or TRBV6-3 and TRBJ1-5; D ambiguous. Germline loops: CDR1 MNHEY, CDR2 SVGEGT. V was shortened by 5 bases and J by 16 bases, with 18 bases between the two germline ends. This CDR3 has 12 residues. In DNA, the CDR3 is TGTGCCAGCAGTCGCGGACCCAGAGTCAACCATTTT. Its protein product is CASSRGPRVNHF.

The V and J genes are TRBV6-5 and TRBJ1-3, with TRBD1 matching 7 bases. Germline assignment: CDR1 MNHEY and CDR2 SVGAGI. J lost 7 bases, V lost 2 bases, and 8 bases had no gene match. The CDR3 contains 15 residues. The CDR3 DNA sequence: TGTGCCAGCAGTTACACCGACAGGGTCGGTAACACCATATATTTT. Translation gives CASSYTDRVGNTIYF.

The V and J genes are TRBV19 and TRBJ1-5; D may be TRBD1 (5 bases). The V end was cut by 5 bases, the J end by 11 bases, with 16 bases between. This CDR3 spans 13 amino acids. In germline, CDR1 is LNHDA, CDR2 SQIVND (reference sequence). In DNA form, the CDR3 reads TGTGCCAGTAGTGGGACTAGCAAAGAGACCCAGCATTTT. Translated, it gives CASSGTSKETQHF. Together with reference TRBV19 and TRBJ1-5, the CDR3 gives the full variable domain: DGGITQSPKYLFRKEGQNVTLSCEQNLNHDAMYWYRQDPGQGLRLIYYSQIVNDFQKGDIAEGYSVSREKKESFPLTVTSAQKNPTAFYLCASSGTSKETQHFGDGTRLSIL.

This clonotype came up many times. V and J are TRBV4-3 and TRBJ1-3, with 7 bases lining up with TRBD1. The CDR3 has 15 amino acids. Looked up from germline, CDR1 is LGHNA and CDR2 is YSLEER. The V segment lost 4 bases and the J segment 0 bases; nucleotides outside the gene matches: 3. This CDR3 is CASSLGQLSGNTIYF. CDR3 sequence (DNA): TGCGCCAGCAGCCTGGGACAGCTCTCTGGAAACACCATATATTTT.

In regard to this clonotype: Given a much more abundant clone one base away, this may be a read error. V and J are TRBV19 and TRBJ1-1; the D is unclear. V was pared by 11 bases and J by 1 base, with 14 bases between. The CDR3 totals 13 residues. Germline values: CDR1 LNHDA, CDR2 SQIVND (reference sequence). Written as DNA, the CDR3 is TGTGCCGGCCTTCCTTGGGGGAACACTGAAGCTTTCTTT. Encoded protein: CAGLPWGNTEAFF. The entire variable domain, with the rest obtained from reference TRBV19 and TRBJ1-1, is as follows: DGGITQSPKYLFRKEGQNVTLSCEQNLNHDAMYWYRQDPGQGLRLIYYSQIVNDFQKGDIAEGYSVSREKKESFPLTVTSAQKNPTAFYLCAGLPWGNTEAFFGQGTRLTVV.

The chain combines TRBV7-8 with TRBJ2-5; perhaps TRBD2 as D (5 bases). The end of the DNA is better explained by TRBJ2-1, so the J call may be wrong. Germline V CDR1 and CDR2: SGHVS, FQNEAQ. This CDR3 region has 15 residues. The CDR3 reads CASSPRGGRVEEQFF. CDR3 DNA: TGTGCCAGCAGCCCCCGAGGAGGTAGGGTGGAAGAGCAGTTCTTC.

The V call is TRBV5-1, the J call TRBJ2-6; possibly TRBD1 for D (6 bases). Germline values: CDR1 SGHRS, CDR2 YFSETQ. Trimming removed 5 bases at V and 5 bases at J, with 17 bases between. This CDR3 contains 16 residues. The CDR3 DNA is TGCGCCAGCAGTATTGGACAGCTACTCTGGGCCAACGTCCTGACTTTC. Its translation: CASSIGQLLWANVLTF.

This clonotype was seen many times. V is TRBV6-5 and J is TRBJ2-5; TRBD1 matches 7 bases. The CDR3 extends over 14 amino acids. Germline V gene data show CDR1 as MNHEY and CDR2 as SVGAGI. V shed 2 bases and J 2 bases; nucleotides not matched to a gene: 2. The CDR3 is CASSYAGGQETQYF. The CDR3 DNA reads TGTGCCAGCAGTTACGCAGGGGGTCAAGAGACCCAGTACTTC.

In this sample, this clonotype turned up many times. The junction departs from germline at one end; a sequencing error may be responsible. This chain uses TRBV10-3 with TRBJ2-7; TRBD2 might be the D (6 bases). This CDR3 is built from 12 residues. The germline V gene has CDR1 ENHRY and CDR2 SYGVKD. The CDR3 nucleotides are TGTGCCATCAGTGAAAAGGACTACGAGCGGTACTTC. Its protein is CAISEKDYERYF.

The chain uses TRBV25-1 and TRBJ1-1; unclear D gene. Between the trimmed V and J ends, which lost 5 bases and 8 bases, there was a span of 15 bases. Germline loops: CDR1 MGHDK, CDR2 SYGVNS. The CDR3 contains 13 residues. The CDR3 DNA is TGTGCCAGCAGTCCACCCCGTGGAGGGGAAGCTTTCTTT. Translated: CASSPPRGGEAFF.

Regarding this clonotype: It may be a read error: a sequence one base away is much more abundant. This chain connects TRBV14 to TRBJ1-1; 8 nucleotides align to TRBD1. Germline V lookup: CDR1 SGHDN, CDR2 FVKESK. The CDR3 is made up of 12 amino acids. For the CDR3, the DNA is TGTACCAGCAGTCCCGGGACAGGCGAAGCTTTCTTT. Translation gives CTSSPGTGEAFF.

Many counts were recorded for this clonotype. The rearrangement uses TRBV20-1 and TRBJ2-7; TRBD1 aligns across 8 bases. The CDR3 has 15 amino acids. Trimming took 3 bases from V and 3 from J; bases not matched to a gene: 10. Germline values: CDR1 DFQATT, CDR2 SNEGSKA (reference sequence). As DNA, the CDR3 is TGCAGTGCTAGCGATAGGCAGGGGGCGGACTACGAGCAGTACTTC. Translation gives CSASDRQGADYEQYF.

This clonotype was seen many times. The chain carries TRBV12-3 or TRBV12-4 and TRBJ1-1; D is possibly TRBD1 (5 bases). This CDR3 is 13 amino acids long. Trimming took off 8 bases at V and 3 bases at J, with 13 bases between the two ends. The CDR3: CASGLGEHTEAFF. The CDR3 DNA reads as TGTGCCAGCGGGTTGGGGGAGCACACTGAAGCTTTCTTT.

This clonotype turned up a few times. The chain is built from TRBV19 and TRBJ1-5; perhaps TRBD1 as D (5 bases). The length of the CDR3 is 17 residues. Germline V gene data show CDR1 as LNHDA and CDR2 as SQIVND (reference sequence). V was trimmed by 5 bases and J by 1 base, leaving 18 bases between them. The CDR3 here is CASSLASRAVSNQPQHF. The CDR3 DNA sequence: TGTGCCAGTAGTCTAGCCAGCAGGGCCGTAAGCAATCAGCCCCAGCATTTT.

This clonotype was recorded a few times. The junction differs from germline at one of its ends, possibly a read error. V gene TRBV12-3 or TRBV12-4 combines with J gene TRBJ1-1; perhaps TRBD1 as D (5 bases). CDR3 length equals 15 residues. The CDR3 DNA sequence: TGTGCCAGCAGCCCCGTCTCAGTTGGTGGGACTGAAACTTTCTTT. This sequence encodes CASSPVSVGGTETFF.

As regards this clonotype: The junction departs from germline at one end; a sequencing error may be responsible. The chain joins TRBV2 to TRBJ1-3; D is uncertain. Germline V gene sequence: CDR1 SNHLY, CDR2 FYNNEI. The CDR3 runs 13 residues. CDR3 nucleotide sequence: TGTGCCAGCAGTGGGACCTTTGGAAACACCACATATTTT. It codes for CASSGTFGNTTYF.

This sequence joins TRBV20-1 and TRBJ2-5; 7 bases line up with TRBD2. The DNA end favors TRBJ2-7, so the J call may be wrong. This CDR3 comprises 13 residues. CDR1 and CDR2 (germline): DFQATT, SNEGSKA (reference sequence). CDR3 residues: CSASPDRGDEQYF. In DNA, the CDR3 is TGCAGTGCTAGCCCAGACCGGGGGGACGAGCAGTACTTC.

This clonotype was seen at least ten times. The DNA for the CDR3 is TGTGCCAGCAGCTATCGGGACACTGAAGCTTTCTTT. This translates into CASSYRDTEAFF. The V and J genes are TRBV7-9 and TRBJ1-1, with no clear D. V gave up 4 bases and J gave up 3 bases, with 6 bases separating them. The CDR3 length is 12 residues. CDR1 is SEHNR and CDR2 is FQNEAQ in the germline V gene (reference sequence). Filled out from reference TRBV7-9 and TRBJ1-1, the complete variable domain reads DTGVSQNPRHKITKRGQNVTFRCDPISEHNRLYWYRQTLGQGPEFLTYFQNEAQLEKSRLLSDRFSAERPKGSFSTLEIQRTEQGDSAMYLCASSYRDTEAFFGQGTRLTVV.

The chain recombines TRBV29-1 with TRBJ2-5; D assignment may be TRBD1 or TRBD2 (5 bases each). V lost 8 bases and J 5 bases, leaving 18 bases between the germline ends. The CDR3 has 13 residues. The germline V gene encodes CDR1 SQVTM and CDR2 ANQGSEA. In nucleotides, the CDR3 is TGCAGCTCGGGTCGAGGGGCTGGGGAGACCCAGTACTTC. Protein sequence: CSSGRGAGETQYF.

This clonotype was seen at least ten times. The chain is built from TRBV15 and TRBJ2-5; possibly TRBD1 for D (5 bases). Germline V lookup: CDR1 LNHNV, CDR2 YYDKDF (reference sequence). This CDR3 region has 14 residues. The V end lost 3 bases, the J end lost 5 bases, and 13 bases lay between the germline ends. The CDR3 sequence is CATSRKGKGETQYF. The CDR3 DNA sequence: TGTGCCACCAGCAGGAAGGGGAAAGGGGAGACCCAGTACTTC.

This clonotype was counted many times. J is TRBJ1-2 and V is TRBV29-1; D is possibly TRBD1 (5 bases). The ends were cut back, 3 bases at V and 1 base at J, with 12 bases in the middle. Looked up from germline, CDR1 is SQVTM and CDR2 is ANQGSEA. The CDR3 consists of 14 residues. The CDR3 nucleotides are TGCAGCGTTGATCGGGCCAGGGTTAACTATGGCTACACCTTC. It codes for CSVDRARVNYGYTF. Supplemented by reference TRBV29-1 and TRBJ1-2, the full variable domain reads SAVISQKPSRDICQRGTSLTIQCQVDSQVTMMFWYRQQPGQSLTLIATANQGSEATYESGFVIDKFPISRPNLTFSTLTVSNMSPEDSSIYLCSVDRARVNYGYTFGSGTRLTVV.

The V and J genes are TRBV12-3 or TRBV12-4 and TRBJ1-4; D is uncertain. Trimming left V 3 bases short and J 8 bases short, with 10 bases between. This CDR3 comprises 13 residues. CDR3 protein: CASSFKSDEKLFF. CDR3 DNA sequence: TGTGCCAGCAGTTTTAAATCGGACGAAAAACTGTTTTTT.

The chain employs TRBV7-6 and TRBJ2-2; 7 bases line up with TRBD2. CDR1 is SGHVS, CDR2 FNYEAQ, per germline. This CDR3 is built from 15 residues. With V trimmed by 5 bases and J by 6 bases, 9 bases remained unmatched. The CDR3: CASSRMAGVSGELFF. The CDR3, as DNA: TGTGCCAGCAGCCGTATGGCGGGAGTATCCGGGGAGCTGTTTTTT.

Only one count was recorded for this clonotype. The chain links TRBV5-6 to TRBJ1-2; tentative D call: TRBD1 (6 bases). Germline CDR1 and CDR2: SGHDT and YYEEEE. V lost 3 bases and J 5 bases, leaving 14 bases between the germline ends. The CDR3 loop spans 14 amino acids. The CDR3 DNA is TGTGCCAGCAGCTCCGGGACAAACGCTTATGGCTACACCTTC. This encodes CASSSGTNAYGYTF.

This clonotype was seen a handful of times. Here the CDR3 DNA reads TGTGCCAGCACGCGGACAGTTTTCCCTGAAGCTTTCTTT. It translates to CASTRTVFPEAFF. The chain has TRBV5-6 and TRBJ1-1, with D perhaps matching TRBD1 (6 bases). The V gene lost 6 bases and the J gene lost 6 bases, with 15 bases spanning the gap. This CDR3 spans 13 amino acids. Germline CDR1 SGHDT, CDR2 YYEEEE.